The 14 T cell receptor beta chains presented below share a single source sample, sequenced in a study of Tregs in tolerant kidney transplant recipients. These TCRs' antigens remain unknown. Clones were sequenced by immunoSEQ multiplex PCR, and TCRdb holds only the in-frame ones, with some missing. The data show approximately 45,000 clones, roughly 95% seen once. The sequenced material came from Tregs from blood cultured with allogeneic cells. The receptors shown here come from a human donor in good health.

The chain recombines TRBV19 with TRBJ2-7; D might be TRBD1 (5 bases). CDR1 and CDR2 (germline): LNHDA, SQIVND (reference sequence). The CDR3 is 11 amino acids. Trimming shortened V by 2 bases and J by 6 bases, and 5 bases separated the two germline ends. The CDR3 spells CASSIQGEQYF. The DNA of the CDR3 is TGTGCCAGTAGTATACAGGGCGAGCAGTACTTC.

The chain carries TRBV6-5 and TRBJ1-1, with D possibly matching TRBD1 (6 bases). V lost 6 bases to trimming and J lost 8 bases, with 19 bases between them. This CDR3 has 14 residues. The germline CDR1 and CDR2 sequences are MNHEY and SVGAGI. CDR3 DNA sequence: TGTGCCAGCAGACCGGGGGCGAATTTGGCAGAAGCTTTCTTT. Translating gives CASRPGANLAEAFF.

V is TRBV6-1 and J is TRBJ2-3; D perhaps matches TRBD1 (5 bases). Germline V gene lookup returns CDR1 MNHNS and CDR2 SASEGT. The CDR3 has 11 amino acids. Trimming shortened V by 10 bases and J by 7 bases, and 12 bases separated the two germline ends. The CDR3 region is CATKGLYTQYF. CDR3 nucleotides: TGTGCCACCAAGGGGCTGTATACGCAGTATTTT.

The rearrangement links TRBV2 to TRBJ2-3; 8 bases agree with TRBD2. Germline CDR1 is SNHLY and CDR2 is FYNNEI. CDR3 length: 15 residues. The trim removed 5 bases at V and 2 bases at J, leaving 6 bases unmatched. In nucleotides, the CDR3 is TGTGCCAGCAGTCCCCTAGCGGGCCACACAGATACGCAGTATTTT. Its protein is CASSPLAGHTDTQYF.

The rearrangement joins TRBV27 to TRBJ1-6, with D perhaps TRBD1 (6 bases). This CDR3 is 18 amino acids long. V was cut by 0 bases and J by 10 bases, with 22 bases left in between. The V gene's germline CDR1 is MNHEY and CDR2 SMNVEV (reference sequence). CDR3 protein: CASSLSGGSQGSRSPLHF. The CDR3 DNA reads as TGTGCCAGCAGTTTATCGGGGGGTAGTCAGGGGTCGAGATCACCCCTCCACTTT.

The V gene is TRBV7-2, the J gene TRBJ2-7; 10 bases map to TRBD2. This CDR3 has 16 amino acids. V gave up 3 bases and J gave up 0 bases; unmatched junction bases: 5. Germline values: CDR1 SGHTA, CDR2 FQGNSA. CDR3 in amino acids: CASSFDGTSASYEQYF. DNA for the CDR3: TGTGCCAGCAGCTTTGACGGGACTAGCGCCTCCTACGAGCAGTACTTC.

The rearrangement links TRBV4-2 to TRBJ1-2, with 9 bases aligning to TRBD1. V trimming: 1 base; J trimming: 5 bases; junction bases outside the gene matches: 5. The length of the CDR3 is 15 residues. Germline values: CDR1 LGHNA, CDR2 YNFKEQ. The CDR3 DNA reads as TGTGCCAGCAGCCAAGGGTTAGGGACAGGGTATGGCTACACCTTC. Residues: CASSQGLGTGYGYTF.

The chain carries TRBV7-2 and TRBJ1-2; 10 bases fit TRBD1. Looked up from germline, CDR1 is SGHTA and CDR2 is FQGNSA. The CDR3 is made up of 14 amino acids. The trim removed 1 base at V and 12 bases at J, leaving 8 bases unmatched. The CDR3 is CASSLVGQGKSDTF. As DNA, the CDR3 is TGTGCCAGCAGCTTAGTGGGACAGGGGAAGTCGGACACCTTC.

On this clone itself: A read error may account for a junction end that differs from germline. The genes are TRBV19 and TRBJ1-1; tentative D call: TRBD1 (6 bases). Germline CDR1 reads LNHDA; CDR2 reads SQIVND (reference sequence). The CDR3 runs 14 residues. The CDR3 here is CASKATGMKTEAFF. CDR3 DNA sequence: TGTGCCAGTAAAGCGACAGGAATGAAGACTGAAGCTTTCTTT.

V is TRBV9 and J is TRBJ2-2; D is perhaps TRBD2 (6 bases). The germline V and J ends were trimmed by 4 bases and 6 bases, with 19 bases remaining between them. From germline, CDR1 is SGDLS and CDR2 YYNGEE. The CDR3 is 16 amino acids. The CDR3 nucleotides are TGTGCCAGCAGCTCCCCCCACGGGGGAGATGCCGGGGAGCTGTTTTTT. Amino acids: CASSSPHGGDAGELFF.

The chain employs TRBV18 and TRBJ2-2; D call uncertain. Germline CDR1 reads KGHSH; CDR2 reads LQKENI. V was pared by 3 bases and J by 7 bases, with 6 bases between. The CDR3 loop spans 12 amino acids. CDR3 loop: CASSPRLGELFF. Written as DNA, the CDR3 is TGTGCCAGCTCACCGAGGCTCGGGGAGCTGTTTTTT. Based on the CDR3 plus reference TRBV18 and TRBJ2-2, the full variable domain is NAGVMQNPRHLVRRRGQEARLRCSPMKGHSHVYWYRQLPEEGLKFMVYLQKENIIDESGMPKERFSAEFPKEGPSILRIQQVVRGDSAAYFCASSPRLGELFFGEGSRLTVL.

The chain combines TRBV6-1 with TRBJ1-5, with 7 bases lining up with TRBD1. Germline lookup yields CDR1 MNHNS and CDR2 SASEGT. The trim removed 2 bases at V and 2 bases at J, leaving 3 bases unmatched. This CDR3 region has 15 residues. Here the CDR3 reads CASSENRGGNQPQHF. In DNA form, the CDR3 reads TGTGCCAGCAGTGAAAACAGGGGCGGCAATCAGCCCCAGCATTTT.

The V gene is TRBV2, the J gene TRBJ2-3; the D gene is possibly TRBD1 (5 bases). Germline V gene sequence: CDR1 SNHLY, CDR2 FYNNEI. This CDR3 region has 14 residues. The V gene lost 6 bases and the J gene lost 0 bases, with 10 bases spanning the gap. CDR3 amino acids: CASSRRTSTDTQYF. CDR3 in DNA: TGTGCCAGCAGCCGCCGGACAAGCACAGATACGCAGTATTTT.

The sample holds one count of this clone. This chain connects TRBV28 to TRBJ1-3; D might be TRBD1 (5 bases). V lost 7 bases and J 0 bases, leaving 16 bases between the germline ends. The length of the CDR3 is 16 residues. Germline CDR1 is MDHEN and CDR2 is SYDVKM. The DNA for the CDR3 is TGTGCCAGCAACTCCCCCGGGGGACCCTCTGGAAACACCATATATTTT. Translating gives CASNSPGGPSGNTIYF.